The 30 T cell receptor beta chains below were found in one sample sequenced in a study of CD8+CD57+ T cells in acquired aplastic anemia. The template used for profiling TCR beta VDJ and CDR3 was genomic DNA. TCRdb reprocessed the reads via MiXCR and lists one record per CDR3 protein. The sample contains more than 250,000 distinct CDR3 sequences, 45% to 70% of which appear only once. The sequenced material came from sorted CD4+, CD8+, or CD8+CD57+ T cells (not recorded which) from PBMCs. Source of these receptors: a human donor with severe aplastic anemia or a healthy control (not recorded which).

This rearrangement joins TRBV14 to TRBJ2-7, with 9 nucleotides matching TRBD1. Germline CDR1 reads SGHDN; CDR2 reads FVKESK. J lost 2 bases, V lost 4 bases, and 12 bases had no gene match. CDR3 length equals 17 residues. This CDR3 reads CASSPLEGQGFTYEQYF. The CDR3 DNA sequence: TGTGCCAGCAGCCCCCTTGAGGGACAGGGATTCACCTACGAGCAGTACTTC.

This rearrangement joins TRBV10-3 to TRBJ2-3, with D unresolved. This CDR3 spans 13 amino acids. CDR1 and CDR2 (germline): ENHRY, SYGVKD. The V gene lost 4 bases and the J gene lost 13 bases, with 18 bases spanning the gap. The CDR3 reads CAISAPLSAVEYF. The CDR3 DNA reads TGTGCCATCAGTGCCCCTCTCTCCGCCGTTGAGTATTTT.

The rearrangement uses TRBV10-3 and TRBJ2-5; TRBD2 is a possible D gene (6 bases). Between the trimmed V and J ends, which lost 0 bases and 4 bases, there was a span of 9 bases. The germline CDR1 and CDR2 sequences are ENHRY and SYGVKD. This CDR3 spans 14 amino acids. The DNA for the CDR3 is TGTGCCATCAGTGAGTCGGGACTCGGAGAGACCCAGTACTTC. It translates to CAISESGLGETQYF.

The V gene is TRBV20-1, the J gene TRBJ2-3, with 11 bases identical to TRBD2. The CDR3 runs 13 residues. V was pared by 7 bases and J by 5 bases, with 5 bases of the junction left unmatched. Per germline, CDR1 DFQATT and CDR2 SNEGSKA (reference sequence). The DNA of the CDR3 is TGCAGTGTAGCGGGGGGGCGAGTAGATACGCAGTATTTT. This encodes CSVAGGRVDTQYF.

The DNA for the CDR3 is TGTGCCACCAGACCGGGACAGGGGGGGGATAGCAATCAGCCCCAGCATTTT. Amino acid sequence: CATRPGQGGDSNQPQHF. The chain links TRBV15 to TRBJ1-5; the match to TRBD1 covers 11 bases. With 6 bases clipped from V and 0 bases from J, the junction kept 7 bases outside the gene matches. From germline, CDR1 is LNHNV and CDR2 YYDKDF (reference sequence). This CDR3 contains 17 residues.

In its sample, this clonotype was seen many times. The rearrangement uses TRBV6-2 or TRBV6-3 and TRBJ2-7, with 9 nucleotides matching TRBD2. The CDR3 spans 16 residues. The V segment lost 2 bases and the J segment 2 bases; nucleotides outside the gene matches: 7. Germline lookup yields CDR1 MNHEY and CDR2 SVGEGT. CDR3 region: CASSYGRSGGPYEQYF. In nucleotides, the CDR3 is TGTGCCAGCAGTTACGGGCGTAGCGGGGGACCCTACGAGCAGTACTTC.

This clonotype was recorded many times. The rearrangement links TRBV6-1 to TRBJ1-1; D ambiguous. Germline-derived CDR1 and CDR2 are MNHNS and SASEGT. This CDR3 has 14 amino acids. Trimming took off 0 bases at V and 10 bases at J, with 15 bases between the two ends. The CDR3 reads CASSEAPGRVAAFF. CDR3 nucleotides: TGTGCCAGCAGTGAAGCGCCTGGTCGGGTGGCAGCTTTCTTT.

The sample holds many counts of this clonotype. This chain connects TRBV27 to TRBJ1-6; TRBD1 aligns across 8 bases. Germline CDR1 and CDR2: MNHEY and SMNVEV (reference sequence). Losses at the gene ends were 4 bases for V and 13 bases for J; bases not matched to a gene: 12. The CDR3 runs to 15 residues. The CDR3 is CASSSAGQGQSPLHF. Written as DNA, the CDR3 is TGTGCCAGCAGTTCCGCCGGACAGGGACAGTCGCCCCTCCACTTT.

This clonotype was seen many times. The genes are TRBV12-3 or TRBV12-4 and TRBJ1-2; D remains ambiguous. The length of the CDR3 is 12 residues. The V and J ends lost 8 bases and 0 bases respectively, with 7 bases between them. The CDR3 DNA reads as TGTGCCAGCCTCGGGACTAACTATGGCTACACCTTC. It specifies CASLGTNYGYTF.

A few counts support this clonotype. V gene TRBV7-8 combines with J gene TRBJ1-1, with D perhaps matching TRBD1 (6 bases). V gave up 1 base and J gave up 10 bases, with 10 bases separating them. There are 12 residues in the CDR3. Germline loops: CDR1 SGHVS, CDR2 FQNEAQ. The chain's CDR3 is CASSLDVGGAFF. The DNA for the CDR3 is TGTGCCAGCAGCTTAGACGTAGGGGGAGCTTTCTTT.

The chain employs TRBV7-2 and TRBJ2-1, with a weak D call TRBD2 (5 bases). Germline CDR1 reads SGHTA; CDR2 reads FQGNSA. This CDR3 region has 15 residues. Trimming removed 3 bases at V and 0 bases at J, with 9 bases between. This chain's CDR3 is CASSLRETSYNEQFF. CDR3 DNA sequence: TGTGCCAGCAGCTTGAGGGAGACCTCCTACAATGAGCAGTTCTTC.

This clonotype showed up many times. J is TRBJ2-3 and V is TRBV6-5; the match to TRBD1 covers 8 bases. Per germline, CDR1 MNHEY and CDR2 SVGAGI. The junction had 4 bases not matched to a gene; V was cut back by 5 bases and J by 0 bases. The CDR3 is 15 residues long. CDR3 nucleotides: TGTGCCAGCAGTGCCGGGACAGGTAGCACAGATACGCAGTATTTT. The encoded protein is CASSAGTGSTDTQYF.

This clonotype was recorded once. This chain connects TRBV7-6 to TRBJ1-5; D is uncertain. Germline V gene data show CDR1 as SGHVS and CDR2 as FNYEAQ. Between the trimmed V and J ends, which lost 5 bases and 13 bases, there was a span of 3 bases. The CDR3 loop spans 8 amino acids. Here the CDR3 DNA reads TGTGCCAGCAGCCGACAGCATTTT. As protein: CASSRQHF.

The J gene is TRBJ2-1, the V gene TRBV20-1; the D gene is possibly TRBD1 (5 bases). Germline assignment: CDR1 DFQATT and CDR2 SNEGSKA (reference sequence). Trimming shortened V by 8 bases and J by 8 bases, and 16 bases separated the two germline ends. This CDR3 comprises 12 residues. The DNA of the CDR3 is TGCAGTCTTGACAGAAAAAACGATGAGCAGTTCTTC. Residues: CSLDRKNDEQFF.

This clonotype showed up many times. CDR3 loop: CASSLVLQGVYEQYF. The CDR3 DNA is TGTGCCAGCAGCTTAGTTTTACAGGGGGTATACGAGCAGTACTTC. This chain connects TRBV7-2 to TRBJ2-7, with 8 positions matching TRBD1. The CDR3 length is 15 residues. Germline V gives CDR1 SGHTA, CDR2 FQGNSA. Trimming cost V 1 base and J 4 bases; bases outside gene matches: 6.

Only a few counts were recorded for this clonotype. V usage is TRBV7-8 and J usage is TRBJ2-5; TRBD2 matches 12 bases. Germline CDR1 is SGHVS and CDR2 is FQNEAQ. Trimming at V came to 1 base and at J to 5 bases, leaving 11 bases not matched to a gene. The CDR3 covers 18 residues. CDR3: CASSLGRRLAGVCETQYF. DNA for the CDR3: TGTGCCAGCAGCTTAGGTCGTCGACTAGCGGGGGTATGTGAGACCCAGTACTTC.

This clonotype has a handful of counts. The V and J genes are TRBV9 and TRBJ1-6; TRBD1 matches at 10 bases. CDR1 and CDR2 (germline): SGDLS, YYNGEE. The V segment lost 2 bases and the J segment 10 bases; nucleotides outside the gene matches: 6. The CDR3 runs 15 residues. The CDR3 here is CASSVEDRGGSPLHF. CDR3 nucleotides: TGTGCCAGCAGCGTCGAGGACAGGGGGGGGTCACCCCTCCACTTT.

The rearrangement uses TRBV12-3 or TRBV12-4 and TRBJ2-7, with 7 bases that match TRBD1. The CDR3 has 13 residues. Unmatched junction bases numbered 6, after V lost 3 bases and J lost 7 bases. The CDR3 nucleotides are TGTGCCAGCAGTTTCGGGACAGCGTGGGAGCAGTACTTC. It is translated as CASSFGTAWEQYF.

This clonotype turned up a few times. This chain connects TRBV20-1 to TRBJ2-7; tentative D call: TRBD1 (6 bases). The length of the CDR3 is 11 residues. V shed 6 bases and J shed 2 bases, with 8 bases lying between them. Germline CDR1 reads DFQATT; CDR2 reads SNEGSKA (reference sequence). As DNA, the CDR3 is TGCAGTGCCCGGACAGCCTACGAGCAGTACTTC. Amino acids: CSARTAYEQYF.

This chain links TRBV7-3 with TRBJ2-1; 7 bases are shared with TRBD1. The CDR3 contains 15 residues. After removal of 6 bases from V and 3 bases from J, the junction contained 8 bases not matched to a gene. The germline V gene encodes CDR1 SGHTA and CDR2 FQGTGA. The CDR3 nucleotides are TGTGCCAGCAGTTTTTGGGCAGGGGGCTACAATGAGCAGTTCTTC. Translating it yields CASSFWAGGYNEQFF. Based on the CDR3 plus reference TRBV7-3 and TRBJ2-1, the full variable domain is GAGVSQTPSNKVTEKGKYVELRCDPISGHTALYWYRQSLGQGPEFLIYFQGTGAADDSGLPNDRFFAVRPEGSVSTLKIQRTERGDSAVYLCASSFWAGGYNEQFFGPGTRLTVL.

V gene TRBV20-1 combines with J gene TRBJ1-4; 8 bases align to TRBD1. Germline trimming cut 6 bases from V and 7 bases from J; bases unmatched to any gene: 7. The CDR3 length is 13 residues. The germline V gene has CDR1 DFQATT and CDR2 SNEGSKA (reference sequence). The CDR3 spells CSATDRGGEKLFF. The CDR3 bases are TGCAGTGCGACCGACAGGGGTGGTGAAAAACTGTTTTTT.

This clonotype was found once. At one of its ends the junction is not consistent with the germline gene, which may arise from a read error. The chain links TRBV20-1 to TRBJ2-1; weak D call: TRBD1 (6 bases). The CDR3 covers 15 residues. CDR1 is DFQATT and CDR2 is SNEGSKA in the germline V gene (reference sequence). As DNA, the CDR3 is TGCAGTGCTCAAGATCCGGGACAAAACTACAATGAGCAGCTCTTC. The encoded protein is CSAQDPGQNYNEQLF.

The chain carries TRBV7-4 and TRBJ1-5; no clear D. Germline CDR1 and CDR2: SGHVT and SQSDAQ. This CDR3 has 15 residues. The V gene lost 5 bases and the J gene lost 6 bases, with 17 bases spanning the gap. CDR3 DNA sequence: TGTGCCAGCAGCCCAGTGATGTGGGAAGGTCAGCCCCAGCATTTT. It is translated as CASSPVMWEGQPQHF.

The chain is built from TRBV14 and TRBJ2-2, with D uncertain. Germline assignment: CDR1 SGHDN and CDR2 FVKESK. The CDR3 totals 16 residues. Trimming removed 4 bases from V and 1 base from J, with 13 bases in between. The CDR3 loop is CASSPRVKLNTGELFF. The CDR3 bases are TGTGCCAGCAGCCCCCGGGTCAAATTGAACACCGGGGAGCTGTTTTTT. The full variable domain, completed using reference TRBV14 and TRBJ2-2, is EAGVTQFPSHSVIEKGQTVTLRCDPISGHDNLYWYRRVMGKEIKFLLHFVKESKQDESGMPNNRFLAERTGGTYSTLKVQPAELEDSGVYFCASSPRVKLNTGELFFGEGSRLTVL.

This clonotype has just a few counts. The chain employs TRBV10-3 and TRBJ1-4; D is ambiguous. The CDR3 sequence is 14 residues long. Per germline, CDR1 ENHRY and CDR2 SYGVKD. V lost 3 bases, J lost 4 bases, and 9 bases lay in between. The CDR3 bases are TGTGCCATCAGTGAAAGGGCGGGTAATGAAAAACTGTTTTTT. Translating it yields CAISERAGNEKLFF.

The genes are TRBV10-3 and TRBJ2-7; the D call may be TRBD1 or TRBD2 (5 bases each). Germline values: CDR1 ENHRY, CDR2 SYGVKD. V was cut by 0 bases and J by 2 bases, with 14 bases left in between. The CDR3 is made up of 16 amino acids. CDR3 sequence: CAISESRGRRAYEQYF. The DNA for the CDR3 is TGTGCCATCAGTGAGTCGAGGGGCAGGCGAGCCTACGAGCAGTACTTC.

This clonotype was counted between two and nine times. The chain has TRBV10-3 and TRBJ2-2; D may be TRBD1 or TRBD2 (5 bases each). Per germline, CDR1 ENHRY and CDR2 SYGVKD. Trimming cost V 5 bases and J 2 bases, with 9 bases left between them. This CDR3 is built from 14 residues. The CDR3 nucleotides read TGTGCCATCAGTCGGGACGGTAACACCGGGGAGCTGTTTTTT. It specifies CAISRDGNTGELFF.

In regard to this clonotype: One junction end does not reproduce the germline sequence, and a read error may be involved. This chain links TRBV10-3 with TRBJ2-7; 8 bases fit TRBD2. CDR1 and CDR2 (germline): ENHRY, SYGVKD. The CDR3 spans 15 residues. The CDR3 here is CASSYSVAGGREQYF. Written as DNA, the CDR3 is TGTGCCAGCAGTTACTCGGTTGCGGGAGGACGAGAGCAGTACTTC.

This clonotype was seen more than once but under ten times. The chain has TRBV25-1 and TRBJ2-7; 7 bases match TRBD2. CDR1 is MGHDK, CDR2 SYGVNS, per germline. CDR3 length: 16 residues. After removal of 4 bases from V and 1 base from J, the junction contained 10 bases not matched to a gene. Here the CDR3 reads CASSGISGWGSYEQYF. The CDR3 DNA follows: TGTGCCAGCAGTGGCATTAGCGGGTGGGGATCCTACGAGCAGTACTTC.

The V call is TRBV2, the J call TRBJ2-5, with 10 nucleotides matching TRBD2. V was clipped by 6 bases and J by 1 base; unmatched bases: 11. Germline CDR1 and CDR2: SNHLY and FYNNEI. The CDR3 has 17 amino acids. For the CDR3, the DNA is TGTGCCAGCAGGGCGGCAGCGGGAGGGCCCCTCCAAGAGACCCAGTACTTC. This gives the protein CASRAAAGGPLQETQYF.